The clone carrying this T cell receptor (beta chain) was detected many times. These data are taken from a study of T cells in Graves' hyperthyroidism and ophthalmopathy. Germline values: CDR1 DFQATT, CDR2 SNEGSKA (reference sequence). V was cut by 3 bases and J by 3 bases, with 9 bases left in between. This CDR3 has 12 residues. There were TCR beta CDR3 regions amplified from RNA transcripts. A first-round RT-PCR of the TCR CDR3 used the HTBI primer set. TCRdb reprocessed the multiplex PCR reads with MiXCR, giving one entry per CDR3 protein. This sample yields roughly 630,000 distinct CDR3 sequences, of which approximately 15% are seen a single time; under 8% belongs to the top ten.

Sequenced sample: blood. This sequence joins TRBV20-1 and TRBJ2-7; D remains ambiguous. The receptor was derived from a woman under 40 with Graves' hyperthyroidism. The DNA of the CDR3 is TGCAGTGCTAGGATGGGTAACTACGAGCAGTACTTC. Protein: CSARMGNYEQYF.